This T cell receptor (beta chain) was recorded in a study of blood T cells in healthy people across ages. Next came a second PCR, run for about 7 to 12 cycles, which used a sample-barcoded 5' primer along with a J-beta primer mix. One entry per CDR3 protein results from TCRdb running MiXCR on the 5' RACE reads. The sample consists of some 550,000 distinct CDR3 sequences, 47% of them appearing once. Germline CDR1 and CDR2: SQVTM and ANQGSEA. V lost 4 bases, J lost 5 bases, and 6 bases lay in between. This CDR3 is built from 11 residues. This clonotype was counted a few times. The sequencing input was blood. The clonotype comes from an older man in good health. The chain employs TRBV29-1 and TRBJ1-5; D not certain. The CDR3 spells CSVVRYQPQHF. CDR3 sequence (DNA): TGCAGCGTTGTCCGGTATCAGCCCCAGCATTTT.